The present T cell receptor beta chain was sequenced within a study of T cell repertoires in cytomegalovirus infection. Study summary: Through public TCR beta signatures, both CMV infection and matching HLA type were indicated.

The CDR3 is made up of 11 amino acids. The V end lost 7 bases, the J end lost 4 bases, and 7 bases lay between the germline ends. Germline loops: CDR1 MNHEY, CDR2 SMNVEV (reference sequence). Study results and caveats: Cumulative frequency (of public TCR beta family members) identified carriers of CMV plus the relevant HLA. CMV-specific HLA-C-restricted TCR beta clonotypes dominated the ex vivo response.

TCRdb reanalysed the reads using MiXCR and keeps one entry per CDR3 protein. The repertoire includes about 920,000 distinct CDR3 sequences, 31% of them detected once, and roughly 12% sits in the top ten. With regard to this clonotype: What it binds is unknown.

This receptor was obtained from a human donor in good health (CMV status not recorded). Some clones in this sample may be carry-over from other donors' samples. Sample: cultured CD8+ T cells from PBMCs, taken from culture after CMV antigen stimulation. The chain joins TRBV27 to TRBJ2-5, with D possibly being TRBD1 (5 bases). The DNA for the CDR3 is TGTGCCAGCAAAGGGGCAGAGACCCAGTACTTC. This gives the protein CASKGAETQYF.